This T cell receptor beta chain appears in the sequencing data of a study of identifying expanded T cells in peripheral blood. Per the germline V gene, CDR1 is SGHDT and CDR2 is YYEEEE. With V trimmed by 6 bases and J by 5 bases, 8 bases remained unmatched. The CDR3 is 14 amino acids. Some clones are missing from TCRdb's copy, which holds only in-frame ones; the method was immunoSEQ multiplex PCR. The table has about 110,000 clones, around 90% seen once; the top ten hold about 7.7%. The source of this sequence is a person aged 18-70 years in good health. The chain employs TRBV5-6 and TRBJ1-2; TRBD1 matches at 9 bases. Sequenced: blood. The CDR3 region has the DNA TGTGCCAGCACAAATAGGGACAGGGATTATGGCTACACCTTC. Its translation: CASTNRDRDYGYTF.